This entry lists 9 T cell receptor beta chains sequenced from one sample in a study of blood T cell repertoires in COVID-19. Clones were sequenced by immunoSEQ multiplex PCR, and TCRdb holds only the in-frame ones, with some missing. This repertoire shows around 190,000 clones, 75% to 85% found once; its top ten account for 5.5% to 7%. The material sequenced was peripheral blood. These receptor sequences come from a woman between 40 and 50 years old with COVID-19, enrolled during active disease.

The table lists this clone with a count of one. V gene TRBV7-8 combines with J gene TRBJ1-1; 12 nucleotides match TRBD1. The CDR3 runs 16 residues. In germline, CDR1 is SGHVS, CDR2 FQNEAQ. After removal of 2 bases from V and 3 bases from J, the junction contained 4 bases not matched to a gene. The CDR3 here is CASSLSGQGADTEAFF. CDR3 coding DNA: TGTGCCAGCAGCTTATCGGGACAGGGGGCGGACACTGAAGCTTTCTTT. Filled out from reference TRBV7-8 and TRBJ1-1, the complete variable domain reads GAGVSQSPRYKVAKRGQDVALRCDPISGHVSLFWYQQALGQGPEFLTYFQNEAQLDKSGLPSDRFFAERPEGSVSTLKIQRTQQEDSAVYLCASSLSGQGADTEAFFGQGTRLTVV.

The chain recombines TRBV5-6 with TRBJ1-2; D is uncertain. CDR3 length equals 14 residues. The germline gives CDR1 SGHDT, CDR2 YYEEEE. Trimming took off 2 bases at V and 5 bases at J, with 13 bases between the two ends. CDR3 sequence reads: CASSFRFGEYGYTF. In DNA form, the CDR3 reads TGTGCCAGCAGCTTTAGGTTCGGGGAGTATGGCTACACCTTC. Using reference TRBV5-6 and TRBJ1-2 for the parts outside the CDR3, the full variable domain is DAGVTQSPTHLIKTRGQQVTLRCSPKSGHDTVSWYQQALGQGPQFIFQYYEEEERQRGNFPDRFSGHQFPNYSSELNVNALLLGDSALYLCASSFRFGEYGYTFGSGTRLTVV.

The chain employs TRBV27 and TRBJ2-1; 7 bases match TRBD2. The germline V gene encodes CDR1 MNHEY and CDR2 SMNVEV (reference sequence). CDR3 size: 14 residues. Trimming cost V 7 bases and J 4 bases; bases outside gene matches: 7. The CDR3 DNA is TGTGCCAGCAACTTGGGGGGGGGTTACAATGAGCAGTTCTTC. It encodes CASNLGGGYNEQFF.

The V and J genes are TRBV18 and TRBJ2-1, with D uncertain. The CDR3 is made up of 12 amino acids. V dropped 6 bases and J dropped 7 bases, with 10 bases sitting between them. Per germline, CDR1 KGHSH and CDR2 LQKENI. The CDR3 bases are TGTGCCAGCTCCCTGGTTCAGAATGAGCAGTTCTTC. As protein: CASSLVQNEQFF.

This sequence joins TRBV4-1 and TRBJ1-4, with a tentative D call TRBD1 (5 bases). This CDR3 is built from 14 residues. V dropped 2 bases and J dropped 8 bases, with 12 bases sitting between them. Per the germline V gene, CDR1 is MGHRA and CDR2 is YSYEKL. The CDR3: CASSQLQGYEKLFF. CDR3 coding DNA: TGCGCCAGCAGCCAACTGCAGGGTTACGAAAAACTGTTTTTT.

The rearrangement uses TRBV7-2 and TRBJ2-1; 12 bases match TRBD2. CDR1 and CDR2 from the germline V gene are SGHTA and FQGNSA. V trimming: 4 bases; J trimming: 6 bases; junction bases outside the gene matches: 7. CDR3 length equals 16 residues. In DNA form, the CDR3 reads TGTGCCAGCAGCTCAGGGGGACTAGCGGGTCTCAATGAGCAGTTCTTC. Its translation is CASSSGGLAGLNEQFF. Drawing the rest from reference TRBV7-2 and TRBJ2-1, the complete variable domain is GAGVSQSPSNKVTEKGKDVELRCDPISGHTALYWYRQSLGQGLEFLIYFQGNSAPDKSGLPSDRFSAERTGGSVSTLTIQRTQQEDSAVYLCASSSGGLAGLNEQFFGPGTRLTVL.

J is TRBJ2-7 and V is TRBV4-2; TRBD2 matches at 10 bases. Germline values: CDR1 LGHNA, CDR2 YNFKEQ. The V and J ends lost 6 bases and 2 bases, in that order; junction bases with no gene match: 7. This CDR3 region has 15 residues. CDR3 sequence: CASSRPGTSAYEQYF. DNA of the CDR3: TGTGCCAGCAGTCGACCCGGGACTAGCGCCTACGAGCAGTACTTC.

CDR3 bases: TGTGCCAGCAGTGCCAGGGGGCAGTTCAACGAGCAGTACTTC. Its translation: CASSARGQFNEQYF. The chain has TRBV25-1 and TRBJ2-7, with 8 bases lining up with TRBD1. V shed 4 bases, J shed 5 bases, and the junction held 7 bases outside the gene matches. The CDR3 loop spans 14 amino acids. Germline V CDR1 and CDR2: MGHDK, SYGVNS.

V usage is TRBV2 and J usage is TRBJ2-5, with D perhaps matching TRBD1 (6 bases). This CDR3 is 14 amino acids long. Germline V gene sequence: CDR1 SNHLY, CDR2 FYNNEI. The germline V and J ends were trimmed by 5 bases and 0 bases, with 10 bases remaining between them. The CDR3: CASSPQGNQETQYF. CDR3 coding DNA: TGTGCCAGCAGTCCACAGGGAAACCAAGAGACCCAGTACTTC.